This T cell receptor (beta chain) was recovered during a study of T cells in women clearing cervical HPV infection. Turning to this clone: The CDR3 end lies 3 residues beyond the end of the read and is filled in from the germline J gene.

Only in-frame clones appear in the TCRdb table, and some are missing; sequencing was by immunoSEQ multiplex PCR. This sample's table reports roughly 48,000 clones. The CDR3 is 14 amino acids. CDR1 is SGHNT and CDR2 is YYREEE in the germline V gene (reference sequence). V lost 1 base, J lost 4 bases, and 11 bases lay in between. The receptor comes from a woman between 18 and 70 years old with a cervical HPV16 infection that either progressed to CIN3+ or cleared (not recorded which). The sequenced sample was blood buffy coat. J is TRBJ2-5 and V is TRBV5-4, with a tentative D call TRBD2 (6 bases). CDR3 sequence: CASSLYRGTETQYF. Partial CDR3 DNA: TGTGCCAGCAGCTTGTACCGGGGGACAGAGACC.